This T cell receptor beta chain was sequenced in a study of shared clonotypes between healthy human individuals. Study summary: For every donor, three CD4 naive, three CD4 memory, two CD8 naive and one CD8 memory plates were used.

Some clones are missing from TCRdb's copy, which holds only in-frame ones; the method was immunoSEQ multiplex PCR. The table includes around 550,000 clones, roughly 95% detected once. General study findings and limits: On the whole, naive subsets had larger estimated richness than memory subsets had.

On this clone: Its target is not known.

Naive CD8 cells were CD45RO-negative, positively selected for CCR7, excluding terminally differentiated effector memory CD45RA+ cells. This sequence originates from a woman younger than 45 in good health. Input material: naive CD8+ T cells sorted from blood.

CDR3 residues: CASSYDREATNEKLFF. The CDR3 DNA reads as TGTGCCAGCAGTTATGACCGGGAGGCAACTAATGAAAAACTGTTTTTT. The gene calls are TRBV7-9 and TRBJ1-4; D is undetermined. The germline gives CDR1 SEHNR, CDR2 FQNEAQ (reference sequence). The CDR3 length is 16 residues. The V end was cut by 6 bases, the J end by 0 bases, with 14 bases between.